The 23 T cell receptor beta chains below all came from one sample that was sequenced in a study of T cell therapy after organ transplantation. Only in-frame clones appear in the TCRdb table, and some are missing; sequencing was by immunoSEQ multiplex PCR. This table has over 45,000 clones, 94% appearing once. These receptors' targets are unknown. The specimen comprised CD8+ T cells from blood, sampled before autologous CMV-specific T cell therapy. These receptor sequences come from a human patient who had received a solid organ transplant and had CMV disease.

The genes are TRBV7-9 and TRBJ2-5, with TRBD1 matching over 7 bases. From germline, CDR1 is SEHNR and CDR2 FQNEAQ (reference sequence). V lost 5 bases, J lost 4 bases, and 13 bases stayed unmatched. This CDR3 is built from 16 residues. CDR3 in DNA: TGTGCCAGCAGCGACACCCCGGGACAGCTTTTAGAGACCCAGTACTTC. This encodes CASSDTPGQLLETQYF.

The gene calls are TRBV6-5 and TRBJ1-1; D possibly corresponds to TRBD1 (6 bases). V lost 0 bases, J lost 1 base, and 9 bases lay in between. The CDR3 sequence is 15 residues long. CDR1 and CDR2 (germline): MNHEY, SVGAGI. The CDR3 loop reads CASSYSQGKNTEAFF. In DNA, the CDR3 is TGTGCCAGCAGTTACTCTCAGGGGAAGAACACTGAAGCTTTCTTT.

The gene calls are TRBV11-2 and TRBJ2-3, with 9 bases that match TRBD2. The germline CDR1 and CDR2 sequences are SGHAT and FQNNGV. The CDR3 is 16 amino acids. Losses at the gene ends were 5 bases for V and 3 bases for J; bases not matched to a gene: 9. CDR3 in amino acids: CASSPSGGRATDTQYF. The CDR3 bases are TGTGCCAGCAGCCCAAGTGGCGGGAGGGCGACAGATACGCAGTATTTT. The full variable domain, completed using reference TRBV11-2 and TRBJ2-3, is EAGVAQSPRYKIIEKRQSVAFWCNPISGHATLYWYQQILGQGPKLLIQFQNNGVVDDSQLPKDRFSAERLKGVDSTLKIQPAKLEDSAVYLCASSPSGGRATDTQYFGPGTRLTVL.

The rearrangement joins TRBV4-2 to TRBJ2-7, with 8 bases aligning to TRBD2. Germline V gene sequence: CDR1 LGHNA, CDR2 YNFKEQ. The CDR3 is 17 amino acids. The ends lost 0 bases at V and 2 bases at J; junction bases unmatched: 9. The CDR3 spells CASSQDIGTRGTYEQYF. For the CDR3, the DNA is TGTGCCAGCAGCCAAGATATAGGGACTAGAGGGACCTACGAGCAGTACTTC.

The chain employs TRBV11-2 and TRBJ2-7; 7 bases agree with TRBD1. The germline V gene encodes CDR1 SGHAT and CDR2 FQNNGV. CDR3 size: 17 residues. V dropped 5 bases and J dropped 2; count of bases not matched to a gene: 15. The CDR3 reads CASSDRDSPWHPYEQYF. The CDR3 region has the DNA TGTGCCAGCAGCGATCGGGACAGCCCGTGGCATCCCTACGAGCAGTACTTC.

V usage is TRBV30 and J usage is TRBJ2-1; D possibly corresponds to TRBD2 (5 bases). V lost 8 bases and J lost 3, with 8 bases in between. The CDR3 is made up of 11 amino acids. Germline-derived CDR1 and CDR2 are GTSNPN and SVGIG (reference sequence). The CDR3 loop is CARGYYNEQFF. CDR3 DNA: TGTGCCCGGGGTTACTACAATGAGCAGTTCTTC.

The chain links TRBV9 to TRBJ1-3; TRBD1 matches at 7 bases. The CDR3 extends over 14 amino acids. Per the germline V gene, CDR1 is SGDLS and CDR2 is YYNGEE. Unmatched junction bases numbered 0, after V lost 0 bases and J lost 3 bases. In DNA, the CDR3 is TGTGCCAGCAGCGTAGACAGGGGTGGAAACACCATATATTTT. Its protein product is CASSVDRGGNTIYF.

The CDR3 DNA is TGTGCCAGCAGCCCCTCGGCGGGGGGCGGCTACACCTTC. Translating it yields CASSPSAGGGYTF. The rearrangement links TRBV6-5 to TRBJ1-2; perhaps TRBD1 as D (6 bases). Germline V gene data show CDR1 as MNHEY and CDR2 as SVGAGI. Trimming cost V 6 bases and J 8 bases, with 16 bases left between them. This CDR3 spans 13 amino acids.

Note on this clone: The same CDR3 arises from other DNA sequences in this sample as well. The chain employs TRBV19 and TRBJ2-1, with TRBD2 as a possible D gene (5 bases). With 1 base removed from V and 7 bases from J, the gap between germline ends came to 5 bases. CDR3 length: 12 amino acids. Germline-derived CDR1 and CDR2 are LNHDA and SQIVND (reference sequence). The CDR3 nucleotides are TGTGCCAGTAGTATAGGCGGGAATGAGCAGTTCTTC. Encoded protein: CASSIGGNEQFF.

The chain has TRBV9 and TRBJ1-2; D perhaps matches TRBD1 (6 bases). V lost 5 bases, J lost 4 bases, and 15 bases lay in between. CDR3 length: 14 residues. CDR1 and CDR2 from the germline V gene are SGDLS and YYNGEE. In DNA form, the CDR3 reads TGTGCCAGCAGAGACGAAGACAGGTTCTATGGCTACACCTTC. Protein sequence: CASRDEDRFYGYTF.

The V call is TRBV4-1, the J call TRBJ1-1, with 9 positions matching TRBD1. Germline V gene lookup returns CDR1 MGHRA and CDR2 YSYEKL. CDR3 length: 15 residues. The V and J ends lost 4 bases and 6 bases, in that order; junction bases with no gene match: 9. This CDR3 reads CASSPLTGGMAEAFF. Written as DNA, the CDR3 is TGCGCCAGCAGCCCGCTCACAGGGGGCATGGCTGAAGCTTTCTTT.

V and J are TRBV6-5 and TRBJ1-6; no definite D call. This CDR3 spans 13 amino acids. From germline, CDR1 is MNHEY and CDR2 SVGAGI. Trimming pared 0 bases from V and 13 bases from J, leaving 10 bases between. The CDR3 sequence: CASSYSSRHPLHF. The CDR3, as DNA: TGTGCCAGCAGTTACTCGTCCCGCCATCCCCTCCACTTT.

This chain links TRBV30 with TRBJ2-1; TRBD2 matches at 8 bases. Germline trimming cut 2 bases from V and 7 bases from J; bases unmatched to any gene: 1. CDR3 size: 12 residues. Germline V CDR1 and CDR2: GTSNPN, SVGIG (reference sequence). This CDR3 is CAWSPSGNEQFF. The CDR3 DNA follows: TGTGCCTGGAGTCCTAGCGGGAATGAGCAGTTCTTC. The complete variable domain, with remaining parts taken from reference TRBV30 and TRBJ2-1, reads SQTIHQWPATLVQPVGSPLSLECTVEGTSNPNLYWYRQAAGRGLQLLFYSVGIGQISSEVPQNLSASRPQDRQFILSSKKLLLSDSGFYLCAWSPSGNEQFFGPGTRLTVL.

The V and J genes are TRBV27 and TRBJ2-7; D not certain. The CDR3 runs to 16 residues. V lost 4 bases, J lost 1 base, and 17 bases lay in between. The germline V gene encodes CDR1 MNHEY and CDR2 SMNVEV (reference sequence). CDR3 coding DNA: TGTGCCAGCAGTTCCCTCCGGGCCGAAGGTTCCTACGAGCAGTACTTC. Translating gives CASSSLRAEGSYEQYF.

CDR3 residues: CASTSGWGTGELFF. The DNA of the CDR3 is TGTGCCAGCACGTCCGGGTGGGGGACCGGGGAGCTGTTTTTT. The genes are TRBV6-5 and TRBJ2-2; the D call may be TRBD1 or TRBD2 (5 bases each). CDR1 MNHEY and CDR2 SVGAGI come from the germline V gene. This CDR3 spans 14 amino acids. Trimming removed 7 bases at V and 5 bases at J, with 14 bases between.

The chain carries TRBV10-3 and TRBJ2-3; D remains ambiguous. With 10 bases removed from V and 0 bases from J, the gap between germline ends came to 23 bases. This CDR3 has 17 residues. Germline V gene data show CDR1 as ENHRY and CDR2 as SYGVKD. The CDR3 reads CATTALTASSSTDTQYF. The CDR3 DNA follows: TGTGCCACCACAGCGCTAACTGCCTCGTCCAGCACAGATACGCAGTATTTT.

This chain uses TRBV7-9 with TRBJ2-5, with 12 bases that match TRBD2. Germline V gene lookup returns CDR1 SEHNR and CDR2 FQNEAQ (reference sequence). This CDR3 contains 17 residues. V gave up 3 bases and J gave up 5 bases; unmatched junction bases: 10. The CDR3, as DNA: TGTGCCAGCAGCTTCCCTAGCGGGGGGGCCCTTGTTGAGACCCAGTACTTC. Its protein product is CASSFPSGGALVETQYF.

V gene TRBV5-6 combines with J gene TRBJ2-5; 11 bases are shared with TRBD2. Germline assignment: CDR1 SGHDT and CDR2 YYEEEE. This CDR3 has 17 amino acids. V was clipped by 0 bases and J by 2 bases; unmatched bases: 6. The chain's CDR3 is CASSLGEASGGQETQYF. CDR3 sequence (DNA): TGTGCCAGCAGCTTGGGAGAGGCTAGCGGGGGGCAAGAGACCCAGTACTTC.

The chain carries TRBV5-6 and TRBJ1-6, with D uncertain. Germline CDR1 SGHDT, CDR2 YYEEEE. The V gene lost 2 bases and the J gene lost 5 bases, with 14 bases spanning the gap. This CDR3 spans 16 amino acids. CDR3 sequence: CASSFSLPGHNSPLHF. The CDR3 DNA reads TGTGCCAGCAGCTTTTCCCTACCTGGGCATAATTCACCCCTCCACTTT.

The chain employs TRBV7-6 and TRBJ2-2, with a weak D call TRBD2 (5 bases). CDR1 and CDR2 from the germline V gene are SGHVS and FNYEAQ. Trimming removed 0 bases at V and 3 bases at J, with 5 bases between. This CDR3 is built from 14 residues. Here the CDR3 reads CASSLAGDTGELFF. DNA of the CDR3: TGTGCCAGCAGCTTAGCGGGAGACACCGGGGAGCTGTTTTTT.

The chain recombines TRBV19 with TRBJ2-4; perhaps TRBD2 as D (5 bases). Germline loops: CDR1 LNHDA, CDR2 SQIVND (reference sequence). Trimming took off 6 bases at V and 3 bases at J, with 12 bases between the two ends. The CDR3 sequence is 14 residues long. The CDR3 bases are TGTGCCAGTAGCCTCGATGGGAGCAAAAACATTCAGTACTTC. Translating it yields CASSLDGSKNIQYF.

The chain carries TRBV18 and TRBJ2-1; D ambiguous. The V end was cut by 2 bases, the J end by 2 bases, with 10 bases between. The germline V gene encodes CDR1 KGHSH and CDR2 LQKENI. The CDR3 spans 15 residues. CDR3 sequence reads: CASSPTTDPYNEQFF. CDR3 DNA sequence: TGTGCCAGCTCACCAACCACAGATCCCTACAATGAGCAGTTCTTC.

This chain connects TRBV10-1 to TRBJ2-7, with a possible D match to TRBD1 (5 bases). The CDR3 has 11 amino acids. The germline V gene has CDR1 WNHNN and CDR2 SYGVQD (reference sequence). V was shortened by 5 bases and J by 4 bases, with 6 bases between the two germline ends. The CDR3 DNA reads as TGCGCCAGCAGTTCAGGGTACGAGCAGTACTTC. Its translation: CASSSGYEQYF.